This TCR beta chain was found in a study of cytomegalovirus exposure and HLA in healthy donors. Study results and caveats: Earlier analysis found most TCR beta V segments productive about 90% or about 30% of the time.

Each of the donors was a healthy bone marrow donor. The PCR contained 60 Vbeta and 13 Jbeta primers. Using immunoSEQ multiplex PCR, the repertoire was profiled, and TCRdb retains in-frame clones only, with some absent. The table lists about 150,000 clones, around 80% of them singletons. Deletions cut 4 bases from V and 7 bases from J, with 19 bases between. Per germline, CDR1 MNHNS and CDR2 SASEGT. The CDR3 length is 16 residues. As for this clone: Its cognate antigen is unknown.

The receptor was derived from a woman aged 40 to 50 in good health and CMV-seronegative. J is TRBJ1-4 and V is TRBV6-1; D perhaps matches TRBD1 (6 bases). The material sequenced was PBMCs. CDR3 residues: CASSATTGSGFEKLFF. CDR3 DNA sequence: TGTGCCAGCAGTGCAACGACAGGCTCCGGGTTTGAAAAACTGTTTTTT.